A single sample gave rise to the 21 T cell receptor beta chains below, sequenced in a study of T cell changes during pregnancy in multiple sclerosis. Profiling relied on immunoSEQ multiplex PCR, and the TCRdb table lists in-frame clones only, not all of them. The data hold around 29,000 clones, with about 89% observed a single time. Sequenced here: CD4+ T cells from peripheral blood mononuclear cells, sampled in the first trimester of pregnancy. The source of these receptors is a female donor in good health, enrolled as a control in a pregnancy study.

This chain joins TRBV6-1 and TRBJ1-2, with D possibly TRBD1 on 5 matching bases. In germline, CDR1 is MNHNS, CDR2 SASEGT. With 3 bases removed from V and 4 bases from J, the gap between germline ends came to 12 bases. The CDR3 is made up of 14 amino acids. Here the CDR3 DNA reads TGTGCCAGCAGTGATGGTGCGGGGCCCTATGGCTACACCTTC. Amino acid sequence: CASSDGAGPYGYTF.

CDR3 nucleotides: TGTGCCAGTAGTGGGACAGGGCTGGGCTATGGCTACACCTTC. Residues: CASSGTGLGYGYTF. This chain uses TRBV19 with TRBJ1-2, with TRBD1 matching over 9 bases. Germline V gene sequence: CDR1 LNHDA, CDR2 SQIVND (reference sequence). CDR3 length: 14 residues. Unmatched junction bases numbered 5, after V lost 5 bases and J lost 4 bases.

The gene calls are TRBV27 and TRBJ2-2; 8 bases line up with TRBD1. The CDR3 runs 15 residues. V gave up 5 bases and J gave up 5 bases; unmatched junction bases: 7. Germline loops: CDR1 MNHEY, CDR2 SMNVEV (reference sequence). The CDR3 DNA follows: TGTGCCAGCAGTCTCCGACAGGGGCGGACCGGGGAGCTGTTTTTT. This sequence encodes CASSLRQGRTGELFF.

The chain carries TRBV11-3 and TRBJ2-7; D may be TRBD2 (5 bases). The length of the CDR3 is 13 residues. CDR1 and CDR2 (germline): SGHNT, YENEEA. V dropped 0 bases and J dropped 8 bases, with 11 bases sitting between them. The CDR3 bases are TGTGCCAGCAGCTTAGATAGGACGGGGAAGCAGTACTTC. As protein: CASSLDRTGKQYF.

The CDR3 bases are TGTGCCAGCAGCCTTTTTGTGGGGGAGCTGTTTTTT. It yields the protein CASSLFVGELFF. This chain joins TRBV7-9 and TRBJ2-2, with D uncertain. CDR3 length: 12 amino acids. Germline V gene lookup returns CDR1 SEHNR and CDR2 FQNEAQ (reference sequence). Between the trimmed V and J ends, which lost 5 bases and 8 bases, there was a span of 9 bases.

The chain employs TRBV19 and TRBJ2-7; 7 bases fit TRBD1. CDR1 LNHDA and CDR2 SQIVND come from the germline V gene (reference sequence). There are 12 residues in the CDR3. With V trimmed by 3 bases and J by 6 bases, 2 bases remained unmatched. CDR3 sequence reads: CASSMRGREQYF. DNA for the CDR3: TGTGCCAGTAGTATGAGGGGGCGCGAGCAGTACTTC.

This chain joins TRBV18 and TRBJ1-6; 9 nucleotides agree with TRBD1. Losses at the gene ends were 3 bases for V and 7 bases for J; bases not matched to a gene: 16. The CDR3 is made up of 19 amino acids. CDR1 and CDR2 from the germline V gene are KGHSH and LQKENI. This CDR3 is CASSPLRKTGDRVNSPLHF. The CDR3 DNA reads TGTGCCAGCTCACCCTTACGTAAAACTGGGGACAGGGTCAATTCACCCCTCCACTTT.

This clone was counted between two and nine times. The rearrangement joins TRBV10-2 to TRBJ1-1; 7 bases align to TRBD1. There are 13 residues in the CDR3. V shed 6 bases, J shed 1 base, and the junction held 2 bases outside the gene matches. CDR1 and CDR2 (germline): WSHSY, SAAADI. The CDR3 protein is CASRGQTNTEAFF. In nucleotides, the CDR3 is TGCGCCAGCAGGGGACAGACGAACACTGAAGCTTTCTTT.

Here the CDR3 DNA reads TGTGCCAGCAGCCAAGGGACAGGGGGTGCTGGGGCCAACGTCCTGACTTTC. It is translated as CASSQGTGGAGANVLTF. J is TRBJ2-6 and V is TRBV7-3; 11 bases line up with TRBD1. The trim removed 5 bases at V and 2 bases at J, leaving 5 bases unmatched. The CDR3 is 17 residues long. The germline CDR1 and CDR2 sequences are SGHTA and FQGTGA.

This chain joins TRBV5-6 and TRBJ1-1; possible D gene TRBD1, 5 bases. Per the germline V gene, CDR1 is SGHDT and CDR2 is YYEEEE. CDR3 length: 13 amino acids. Trimming removed 6 bases from V and 6 bases from J, with 15 bases in between. The CDR3 bases are TGTGCCAGCACCCCCTGGGGCGCCGCTGAAGCTTTCTTT. It is translated as CASTPWGAAEAFF.

V is TRBV19 and J is TRBJ1-6; possible D gene TRBD1, 6 bases. The CDR3 is 16 residues long. Trimming took off 7 bases at V and 0 bases at J, with 13 bases between the two ends. Germline-derived CDR1 and CDR2 are LNHDA and SQIVND (reference sequence). The CDR3 loop is CASKDRRSSYNSPLHF. The CDR3 DNA is TGTGCCAGTAAAGACAGGAGGAGCTCCTATAATTCACCCCTCCACTTT.

V and J are TRBV28 and TRBJ2-2, with 7 bases aligning to TRBD1. The CDR3 sequence is 17 residues long. The V and J ends lost 5 bases and 0 bases, in that order; junction bases with no gene match: 9. CDR1 and CDR2 from the germline V gene are MDHEN and SYDVKM. For the CDR3, the DNA is TGTGCCAGCAGTCCAACAAGACAGGGCTCGAACACCGGGGAGCTGTTTTTT. Protein product: CASSPTRQGSNTGELFF.

J is TRBJ2-2 and V is TRBV5-8; D not certain. The CDR3 extends over 13 amino acids. Germline-derived CDR1 and CDR2 are SGHTS and YDEGEE. Trimming left V 9 bases short and J 2 bases short, with 11 bases between. The CDR3 coding sequence is TGTGCCACCACCCCCGGTAACACCGGGGAGCTGTTTTTT. Its protein is CATTPGNTGELFF.

This chain uses TRBV28 with TRBJ2-3, with D unclear. The germline CDR1 and CDR2 sequences are MDHEN and SYDVKM. V lost 10 bases to trimming and J lost 3 bases, with 8 bases between them. The CDR3 has 11 residues. CDR3 coding DNA: TGTGCCACCACTAAAACAGATACGCAGTATTTT. Translated: CATTKTDTQYF.

J is TRBJ1-6 and V is TRBV19; 10 bases are a match to TRBD1. V gave up 8 bases and J gave up 7 bases; unmatched junction bases: 5. The CDR3 sequence is 14 residues long. Germline-derived CDR1 and CDR2 are LNHDA and SQIVND (reference sequence). CDR3 coding DNA: TGTGCCAGTTCACTGGACAGGGGGAATTCACCCCTCCACTTT. Protein product: CASSLDRGNSPLHF.

This rearrangement joins TRBV27 to TRBJ1-2; 10 bases agree with TRBD1. The germline CDR1 and CDR2 sequences are MNHEY and SMNVEV (reference sequence). V gave up 5 bases and J gave up 4 bases; unmatched junction bases: 10. The CDR3 runs to 16 residues. The CDR3 nucleotides read TGTGCCAGCAGTATAACCGGGACAGGGGTCCCCTATGGCTACACCTTC. Translated: CASSITGTGVPYGYTF.

The rearrangement uses TRBV14 and TRBJ2-2, with unresolved D. Trimming took off 6 bases at V and 0 bases at J, with 5 bases between the two ends. Germline values: CDR1 SGHDN, CDR2 FVKESK. This CDR3 spans 13 amino acids. In nucleotides, the CDR3 is TGTGCCAGCAGTCCCGCGAACACCGGGGAGCTGTTTTTT. Amino acid sequence: CASSPANTGELFF.

CDR3 bases: TGTGCCAGCAGCCAAGATTGGGGACTAGCGGGCACTAATGAGCAGTTCTTC. Protein sequence: CASSQDWGLAGTNEQFF. The chain joins TRBV4-2 to TRBJ2-1, with 12 bases lining up with TRBD2. The junction had 7 bases not matched to a gene; V was cut back by 0 bases and J by 7 bases. The V gene's germline CDR1 is LGHNA and CDR2 YNFKEQ. The CDR3 runs to 17 residues.

This clone was found once. The V and J genes are TRBV5-1 and TRBJ2-1; a possible D gene is TRBD2 (6 bases). The length of the CDR3 is 13 residues. The ends were cut back, 2 bases at V and 6 bases at J, with 9 bases in the middle. Germline V gene data show CDR1 as SGHRS and CDR2 as YFSETQ. CDR3 sequence reads: CASSFSGGNEQFF. DNA for the CDR3: TGCGCCAGCAGCTTTAGCGGTGGCAATGAGCAGTTCTTC.

This clone occurred a few times. The DNA of the CDR3 is TGTGCCAGCAGCCCTGTAAAACTGTTTTTT. Its translation: CASSPVKLFF. The chain links TRBV6-5 to TRBJ1-4; D ambiguous. There are 10 residues in the CDR3. The germline CDR1 and CDR2 sequences are MNHEY and SVGAGI. V gave up 6 bases and J gave up 10 bases, with 6 bases separating them.

The V gene is TRBV28, the J gene TRBJ2-7; TRBD1 agrees at 7 bases. The CDR3 extends over 14 amino acids. The germline V gene encodes CDR1 MDHEN and CDR2 SYDVKM. Unmatched junction bases numbered 10, after V lost 5 bases and J lost 6 bases. DNA of the CDR3: TGTGCCAGCAGTGAATCTACAGGGGTGGGCGAGCAGTACTTC. Residues: CASSESTGVGEQYF.